This TCR beta chain was captured in a study of early T cells in non-severe SARS-CoV-2 infection. Study-wide background: Unpaired chains resulted from sequencing bulk RNA of unsorted whole blood. The study's findings and limits: Private and CD4 specificities were missed by VDJdb matching, which favored anti-spike CD8 responses.

Unique molecular identifiers were affixed to single, distinct cDNA molecules. MiXCR, run by TCRdb on the 5' RACE reads, gives a single entry per CDR3 protein. The sample includes fewer than 85,000 distinct CDR3 sequences, 10% to 12% of them seen just once. V lost 3 bases to trimming and J lost 5 bases; unmatched junction nucleotides: 7. Germline CDR1 and CDR2: LGHDT and YNNKEL (reference sequence). The CDR3 is made up of 15 amino acids. There are a few counts of this clonotype. Its antigen is not known. The clonotype comes from an adult who was a healthcare worker with PCR-confirmed SARS-CoV-2 infection or an uninfected control (not recorded which). The material was whole blood, obtained at baseline. V and J are TRBV3-1 and TRBJ1-5, with TRBD1 matching over 7 bases. This CDR3 is CASSQGGGVDQPQHF. Written as DNA, the CDR3 is TGTGCCAGCAGCCAGGGAGGGGGCGTCGATCAGCCCCAGCATTTT.